What follows is one TCR beta chain and its context. Antigen specificity is unknown. This CDR3 is built from 16 residues. In germline, CDR1 is LGHNA, CDR2 YNFKEQ. The ends were cut back, 0 bases at V and 6 bases at J, with 17 bases in the middle. The data were obtained in a study of regulatory T cells in long-lasting Graves disease. Time point in this sample: persistent/refractory GD, antithyroid drugs over 5 years with positive TRAb. PBMCs were the source of the RNA used for TCR sequencing. An endocrinology unit in Xi'an, China, supplied the patients. Regarding the study as a whole: Compared with new cases, persistent Graves' patients showed reduced TCR diversity. What was studied was peripheral blood only, and not thyroid tissue.

Arm-PCR with iRepertoire HTBI primers amplified the CDR3 regions for these TCR beta libraries. TCRdb reanalysed the multiplex PCR reads using MiXCR and keeps one entry per CDR3 protein. The repertoire includes under 500,000 distinct CDR3 sequences, 20% of them detected once, and 7% to 9.5% sits in the top ten. The sample here was peripheral blood mononuclear cells (PBMCs), taken when the disease was refractory, from a patient treated with antithyroid drugs. This clonotype originated in a female donor with Graves disease. The rearrangement links TRBV4-2 to TRBJ1-1; D perhaps matches TRBD1 (6 bases). DNA of the CDR3: TGTGCCAGCAGCCAAGAACCGGGGGGCAGGGTGGCTGAAGCTTTCTTT. Translating it yields CASSQEPGGRVAEAFF.